This TCR beta chain is drawn from a study of CD8 T cells in Susac syndrome. FACS was used to enrich TEMRA cells, whereas the CD8+ and CD4+ T cells were obtained by negative isolation. Reverse transcription used roughly 0.45 to 1 ug RNA and random hexamers. Multiplex PCR with immunoSEQ amplified the TCR beta CDR3 across 54 Vbeta and 13 Jbeta. Each CDR3 protein gets one entry after TCRdb re-called the immunoSEQ multiplex PCR reads with MiXCR. The repertoire includes over 350,000 distinct CDR3 sequences, about 85% of them detected once, and approximately 0.12% sits in the top ten. The V end was cut by 2 bases, the J end by 2 bases, with 16 bases between. The CDR3 length is 16 residues. Germline V CDR1 and CDR2: DFQATT, SNEGSKA (reference sequence).

The genes are TRBV20-1 and TRBJ2-1, with D perhaps TRBD2 (7 bases). The sequence was obtained from a human donor with multiple sclerosis. Sequencing input: CD8+ T cells from PBMCs. The CDR3 is CSARMRGEGPYNEQFF. The CDR3 DNA is TGCAGTGCTAGAATGAGGGGGGAGGGCCCCTACAATGAGCAGTTCTTC.